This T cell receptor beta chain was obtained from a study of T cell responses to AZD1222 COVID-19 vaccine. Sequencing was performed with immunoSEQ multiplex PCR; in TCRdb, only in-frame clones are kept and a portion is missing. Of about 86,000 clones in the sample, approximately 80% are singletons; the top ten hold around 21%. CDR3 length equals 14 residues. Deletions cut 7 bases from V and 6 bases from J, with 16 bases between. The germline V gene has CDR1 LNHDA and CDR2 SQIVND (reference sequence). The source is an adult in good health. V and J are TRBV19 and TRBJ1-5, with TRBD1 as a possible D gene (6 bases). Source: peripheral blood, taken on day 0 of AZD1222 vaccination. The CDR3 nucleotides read TGTGCCAGTACCACCACGGGGGGCGGTCAGCCCCAGCATTTT. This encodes CASTTTGGGQPQHF.